The clone carrying this TCR beta chain was detected a few times. This sample is part of a study of T-cell memory formation after mild COVID-19. TCRdb analysed the 5' RACE reads with MiXCR anew, one entry per CDR3 protein. This sample yields roughly 550,000 distinct CDR3 sequences, of which about 20% are seen a single time; roughly an eighth belongs to the top ten. The V end lost 2 bases, the J end lost 0 bases, and 11 bases lay between the germline ends. Germline CDR1 SEHNR, CDR2 FQNEAQ (reference sequence). The CDR3 length is 15 residues. The sample taken for sequencing was PBMCs or a T cell subset sorted from them (not recorded which). The V and J genes are TRBV7-9 and TRBJ2-7; perhaps TRBD1 as D (5 bases). The source of this sequence is an adult woman who had mild COVID-19 (a few samples of this study predate the infection). Cell type and time point are not known. This CDR3 is CASSLFMTDSYEQYF. The CDR3 DNA sequence: TGTGCCAGCAGCTTATTCATGACAGACTCCTACGAGCAGTACTTC.